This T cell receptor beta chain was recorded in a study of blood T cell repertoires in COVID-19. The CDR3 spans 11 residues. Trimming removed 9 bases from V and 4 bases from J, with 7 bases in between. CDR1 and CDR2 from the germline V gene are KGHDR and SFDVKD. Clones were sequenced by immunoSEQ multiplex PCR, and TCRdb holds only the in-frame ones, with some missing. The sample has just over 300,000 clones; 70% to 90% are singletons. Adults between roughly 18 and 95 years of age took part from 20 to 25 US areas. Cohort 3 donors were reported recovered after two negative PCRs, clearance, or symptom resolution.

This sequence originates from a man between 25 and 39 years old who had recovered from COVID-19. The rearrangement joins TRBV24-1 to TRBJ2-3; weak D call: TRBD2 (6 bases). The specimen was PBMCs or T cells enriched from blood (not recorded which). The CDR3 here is CATRGADTQYF. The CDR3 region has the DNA TGTGCCACCCGCGGGGCAGATACGCAGTATTTT.